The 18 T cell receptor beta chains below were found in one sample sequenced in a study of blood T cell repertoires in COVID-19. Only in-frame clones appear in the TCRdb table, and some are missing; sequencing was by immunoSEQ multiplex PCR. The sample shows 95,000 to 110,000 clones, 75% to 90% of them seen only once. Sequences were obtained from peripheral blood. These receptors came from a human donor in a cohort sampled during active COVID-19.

This CDR3 is CASGLGGTRGYEQYF. The CDR3 DNA reads TGTGCTAGTGGTTTGGGGGGGACAAGGGGCTACGAGCAGTACTTC. J is TRBJ2-7 and V is TRBV12-5; D possibly corresponds to TRBD1 (6 bases). Germline lookup yields CDR1 LGHNT and CDR2 FRNRAP. V gave up 1 base and J gave up 3 bases, with 13 bases separating them. The length of the CDR3 is 15 residues. Together with reference TRBV12-5 and TRBJ2-7, the CDR3 gives the full variable domain: DARVTQTPRHKVTEMGQEVTMRCQPILGHNTVFWYRQTMMQGLELLAYFRNRAPLDDSGMPKDRFSAEMPDATLATLKIQPSEPRDSAVYFCASGLGGTRGYEQYFGPGTRLTVT.

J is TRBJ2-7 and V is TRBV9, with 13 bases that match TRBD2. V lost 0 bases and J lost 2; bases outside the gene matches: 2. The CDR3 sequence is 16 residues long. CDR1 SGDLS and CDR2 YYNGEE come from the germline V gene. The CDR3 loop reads CASSVGLAGGAYEQYF. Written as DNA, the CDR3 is TGTGCCAGCAGCGTAGGACTAGCGGGAGGAGCCTACGAGCAGTACTTC.

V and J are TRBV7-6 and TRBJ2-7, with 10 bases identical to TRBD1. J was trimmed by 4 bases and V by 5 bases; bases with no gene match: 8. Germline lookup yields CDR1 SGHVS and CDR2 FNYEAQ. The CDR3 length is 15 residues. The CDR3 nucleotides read TGTGCCAGCAGCGCGGGACAGGGGCTTCGGTACGAGCAGTACTTC. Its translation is CASSAGQGLRYEQYF.

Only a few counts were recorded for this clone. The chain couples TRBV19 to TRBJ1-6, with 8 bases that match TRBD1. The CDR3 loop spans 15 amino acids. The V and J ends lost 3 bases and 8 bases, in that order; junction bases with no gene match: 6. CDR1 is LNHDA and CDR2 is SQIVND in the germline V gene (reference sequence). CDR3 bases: TGTGCCAGTAGTATTGGCCGGACAGGGTATTCACCCCTCCACTTT. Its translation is CASSIGRTGYSPLHF.

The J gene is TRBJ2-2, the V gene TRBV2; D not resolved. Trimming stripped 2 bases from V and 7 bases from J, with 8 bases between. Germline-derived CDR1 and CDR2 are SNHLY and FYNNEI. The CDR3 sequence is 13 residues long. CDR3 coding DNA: TGTGCCAGCAGTGAACGGGTACACGGGGAGCTGTTTTTT. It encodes CASSERVHGELFF.

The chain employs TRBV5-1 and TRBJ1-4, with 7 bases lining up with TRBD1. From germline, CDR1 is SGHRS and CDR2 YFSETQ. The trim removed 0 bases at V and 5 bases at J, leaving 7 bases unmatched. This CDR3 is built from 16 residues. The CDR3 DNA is TGCGCCAGCAGCTTGGGGGGGACAGAGACGAATGAAAAACTGTTTTTT. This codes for CASSLGGTETNEKLFF.

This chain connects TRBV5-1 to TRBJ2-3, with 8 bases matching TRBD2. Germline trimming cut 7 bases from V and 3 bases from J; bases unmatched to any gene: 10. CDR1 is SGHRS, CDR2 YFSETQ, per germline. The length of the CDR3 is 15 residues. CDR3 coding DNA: TGCGCCAGCTTTACCCGGGGGGGTAAGACAGATACGCAGTATTTT. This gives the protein CASFTRGGKTDTQYF.

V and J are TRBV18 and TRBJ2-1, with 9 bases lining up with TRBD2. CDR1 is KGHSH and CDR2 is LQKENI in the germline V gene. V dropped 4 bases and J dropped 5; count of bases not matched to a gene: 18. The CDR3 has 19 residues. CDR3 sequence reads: CASSRVPGSTSGLHNEQFF. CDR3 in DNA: TGTGCCAGCTCACGCGTTCCTGGGAGCACTAGCGGGTTGCACAATGAGCAGTTCTTC. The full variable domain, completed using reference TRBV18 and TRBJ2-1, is NAGVMQNPRHLVRRRGQEARLRCSPMKGHSHVYWYRQLPEEGLKFMVYLQKENIIDESGMPKERFSAEFPKEGPSILRIQQVVRGDSAAYFCASSRVPGSTSGLHNEQFFGPGTRLTVL.

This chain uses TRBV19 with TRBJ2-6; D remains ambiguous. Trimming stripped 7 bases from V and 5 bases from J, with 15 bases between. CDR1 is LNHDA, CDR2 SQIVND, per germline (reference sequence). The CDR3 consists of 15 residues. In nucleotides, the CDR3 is TGTGCCAGTACAGGCCTCTCTGGTAGGGCCAACGTCCTGACTTTC. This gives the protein CASTGLSGRANVLTF.

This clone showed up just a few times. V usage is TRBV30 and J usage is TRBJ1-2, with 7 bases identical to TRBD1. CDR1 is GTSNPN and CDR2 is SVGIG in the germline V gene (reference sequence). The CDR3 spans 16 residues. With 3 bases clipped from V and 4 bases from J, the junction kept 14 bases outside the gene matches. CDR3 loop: CAWSLLLGGVGYGYTF. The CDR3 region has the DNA TGTGCCTGGAGCCTTTTGCTAGGGGGCGTCGGCTATGGCTACACCTTC.

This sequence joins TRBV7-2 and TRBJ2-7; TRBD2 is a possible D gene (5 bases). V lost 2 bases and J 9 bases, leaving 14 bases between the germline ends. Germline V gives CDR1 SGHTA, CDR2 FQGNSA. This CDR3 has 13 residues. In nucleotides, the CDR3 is TGTGCCAGCAGCTTAATTCAAATGGGGAGGCAGTACTTC. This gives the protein CASSLIQMGRQYF.

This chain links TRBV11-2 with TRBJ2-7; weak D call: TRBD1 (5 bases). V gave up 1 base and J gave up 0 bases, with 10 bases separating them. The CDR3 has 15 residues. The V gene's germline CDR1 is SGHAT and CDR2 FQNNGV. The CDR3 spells CASSLGQMSSYEQYF. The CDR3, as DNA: TGTGCCAGCAGCTTAGGACAGATGAGCTCCTACGAGCAGTACTTC.

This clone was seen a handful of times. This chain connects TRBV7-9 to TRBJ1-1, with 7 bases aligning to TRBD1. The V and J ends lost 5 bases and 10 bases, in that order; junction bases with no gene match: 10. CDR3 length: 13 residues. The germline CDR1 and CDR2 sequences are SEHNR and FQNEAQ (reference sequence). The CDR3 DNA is TGTGCCAGCAGCCCAACAGGGGAATGGGTAGCTTTCTTT. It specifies CASSPTGEWVAFF.

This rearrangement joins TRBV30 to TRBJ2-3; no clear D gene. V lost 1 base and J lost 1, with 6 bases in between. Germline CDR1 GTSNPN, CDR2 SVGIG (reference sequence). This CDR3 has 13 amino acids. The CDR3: CAWSDQGTDTQYF. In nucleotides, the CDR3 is TGTGCCTGGAGTGATCAGGGCACAGATACGCAGTATTTT. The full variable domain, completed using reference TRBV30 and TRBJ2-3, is SQTIHQWPATLVQPVGSPLSLECTVEGTSNPNLYWYRQAAGRGLQLLFYSVGIGQISSEVPQNLSASRPQDRQFILSSKKLLLSDSGFYLCAWSDQGTDTQYFGPGTRLTVL.

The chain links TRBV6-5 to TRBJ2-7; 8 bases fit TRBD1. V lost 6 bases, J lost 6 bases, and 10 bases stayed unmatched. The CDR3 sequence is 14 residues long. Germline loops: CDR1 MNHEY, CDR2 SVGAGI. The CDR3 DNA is TGTGCCAGCAGGCTCGGACAGGGAATTCGCGAGCAGTACTTC. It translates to CASRLGQGIREQYF.

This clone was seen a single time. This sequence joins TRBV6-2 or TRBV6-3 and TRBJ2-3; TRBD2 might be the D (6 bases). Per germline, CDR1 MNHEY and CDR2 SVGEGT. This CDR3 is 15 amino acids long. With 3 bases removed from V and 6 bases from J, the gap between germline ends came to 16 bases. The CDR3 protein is CASSYPLAATDTQYF. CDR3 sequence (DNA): TGTGCCAGCAGTTATCCCTTAGCGGCTACGGATACGCAGTATTTT.

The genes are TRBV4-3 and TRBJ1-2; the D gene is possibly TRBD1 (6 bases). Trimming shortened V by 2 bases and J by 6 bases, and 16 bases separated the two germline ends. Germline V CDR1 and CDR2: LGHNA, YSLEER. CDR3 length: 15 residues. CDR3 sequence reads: CASSQLTTGLHGYTF. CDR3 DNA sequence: TGCGCCAGCAGCCAACTTACCACAGGGCTTCATGGCTACACCTTC.

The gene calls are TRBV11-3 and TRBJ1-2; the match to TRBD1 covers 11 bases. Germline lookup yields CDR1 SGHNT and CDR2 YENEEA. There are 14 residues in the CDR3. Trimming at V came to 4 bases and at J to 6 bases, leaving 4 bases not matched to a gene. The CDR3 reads CASSWTGGANGYTF. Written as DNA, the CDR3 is TGTGCCAGCAGCTGGACAGGGGGCGCCAATGGCTACACCTTC. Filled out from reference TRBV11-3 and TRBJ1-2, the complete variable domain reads EAGVVQSPRYKIIEKKQPVAFWCNPISGHNTLYWYLQNLGQGPELLIRYENEEAVDDSQLPKDRFSAERLKGVDSTLKIQPAELGDSAVYLCASSWTGGANGYTFGSGTRLTVV.